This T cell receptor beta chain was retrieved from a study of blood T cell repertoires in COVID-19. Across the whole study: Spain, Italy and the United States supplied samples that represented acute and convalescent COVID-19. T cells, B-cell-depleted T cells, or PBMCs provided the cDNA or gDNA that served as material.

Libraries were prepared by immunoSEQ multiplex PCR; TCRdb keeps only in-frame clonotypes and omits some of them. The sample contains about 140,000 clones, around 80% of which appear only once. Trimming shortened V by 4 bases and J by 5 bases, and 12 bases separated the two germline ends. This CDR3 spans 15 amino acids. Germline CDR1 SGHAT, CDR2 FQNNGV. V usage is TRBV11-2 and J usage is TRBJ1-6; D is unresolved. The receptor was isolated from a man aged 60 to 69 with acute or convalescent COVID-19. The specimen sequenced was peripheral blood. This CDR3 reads CASSSERADNSPLHF. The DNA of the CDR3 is TGTGCCAGCAGCTCCGAACGCGCGGATAATTCACCCCTCCACTTT. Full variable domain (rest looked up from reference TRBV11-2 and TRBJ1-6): EAGVAQSPRYKIIEKRQSVAFWCNPISGHATLYWYQQILGQGPKLLIQFQNNGVVDDSQLPKDRFSAERLKGVDSTLKIQPAKLEDSAVYLCASSSERADNSPLHFGNGTRLTVT.